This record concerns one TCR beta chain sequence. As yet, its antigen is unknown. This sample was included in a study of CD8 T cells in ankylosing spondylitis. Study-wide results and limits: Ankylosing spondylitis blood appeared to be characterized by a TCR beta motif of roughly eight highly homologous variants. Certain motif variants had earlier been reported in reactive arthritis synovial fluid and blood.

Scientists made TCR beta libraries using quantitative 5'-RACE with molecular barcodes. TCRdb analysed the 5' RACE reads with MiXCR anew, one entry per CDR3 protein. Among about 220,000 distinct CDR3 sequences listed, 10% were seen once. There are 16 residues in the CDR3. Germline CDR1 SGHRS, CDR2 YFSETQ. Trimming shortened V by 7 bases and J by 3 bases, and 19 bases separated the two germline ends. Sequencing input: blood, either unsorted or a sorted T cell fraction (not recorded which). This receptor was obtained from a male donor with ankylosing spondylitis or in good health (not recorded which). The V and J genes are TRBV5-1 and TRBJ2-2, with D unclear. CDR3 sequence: CASCISLGADTGELFF. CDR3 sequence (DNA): TGCGCCAGCTGCATCAGCTTAGGCGCGGACACCGGGGAGCTGTTTTTT. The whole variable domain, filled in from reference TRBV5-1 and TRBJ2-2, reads KAGVTQTPRYLIKTRGQQVTLSCSPISGHRSVSWYQQTPGQGLQFLFEYFSETQRNKGNFPGRFSGRQFSNSRSEMNVSTLELGDSALYLCASCISLGADTGELFFGEGSRLTVL.